This passage covers 8 T cell receptor beta chains from one sample sequenced in a study of cytomegalovirus exposure and HLA in healthy donors. 13 Jbeta primers and 60 Vbeta primers were used for the PCR. Here immunoSEQ multiplex PCR was the method, and the copy in TCRdb shows in-frame clones only, minus some. This table holds roughly 170,000 clones, over 75% found once. The source material was PBMCs. The receptor set was obtained from a woman aged 25 to 39 in good health and CMV-seronegative.

V gene TRBV25-1 combines with J gene TRBJ1-4, with 7 bases fitting TRBD1. Germline CDR1 reads MGHDK; CDR2 reads SYGVNS. V was clipped by 4 bases and J by 0 bases; unmatched bases: 5. The CDR3 has 16 residues. CDR3 sequence reads: CASSGVTGATNEKLFF. The DNA of the CDR3 is TGTGCCAGCAGTGGAGTTACAGGGGCAACTAATGAAAAACTGTTTTTT.

The V and J genes are TRBV11-3 and TRBJ2-1; 7 bases line up with TRBD2. The CDR3 loop spans 14 amino acids. V was clipped by 5 bases and J by 8 bases; unmatched bases: 9. CDR1 SGHNT and CDR2 YENEEA come from the germline V gene. The CDR3 sequence is CASSPRTSEDEQFF. Here the CDR3 DNA reads TGTGCCAGCAGCCCGCGGACTAGTGAGGATGAGCAGTTCTTC.

The genes are TRBV6-5 and TRBJ1-1; D is undetermined. The germline CDR1 and CDR2 sequences are MNHEY and SVGAGI. The CDR3 length is 14 residues. V gave up 9 bases and J gave up 1 base, with 15 bases separating them. CDR3 residues: CASSHLSENTEAFF. CDR3 DNA: TGTGCCAGTTCACACCTAAGCGAGAACACTGAAGCTTTCTTT.

The chain combines TRBV7-2 with TRBJ1-1; TRBD1 agrees at 9 bases. With 4 bases clipped from V and 9 bases from J, the junction kept 6 bases outside the gene matches. Germline loops: CDR1 SGHTA, CDR2 FQGNSA. The CDR3 is 13 residues long. CDR3 nucleotide sequence: TGTGCCAGCAGCTCGCCGGGACAGGGTCAAGCTTTCTTT. The encoded protein is CASSSPGQGQAFF. Complete variable domain (other parts from reference TRBV7-2 and TRBJ1-1): GAGVSQSPSNKVTEKGKDVELRCDPISGHTALYWYRQSLGQGLEFLIYFQGNSAPDKSGLPSDRFSAERTGGSVSTLTIQRTQQEDSAVYLCASSSPGQGQAFFGQGTRLTVV.

This chain connects TRBV5-1 to TRBJ2-2; unclear D gene. Germline V lookup: CDR1 SGHRS, CDR2 YFSETQ. CDR3 length: 15 amino acids. V was clipped by 1 base and J by 0 bases, with 7 bases between them. The CDR3: CASSLSQANTGELFF. The CDR3 DNA follows: TGCGCCAGCAGCTTGAGCCAGGCGAACACCGGGGAGCTGTTTTTT.

V gene TRBV4-2 combines with J gene TRBJ1-4; TRBD1 is a possible D gene (6 bases). Germline V gene lookup returns CDR1 LGHNA and CDR2 YNFKEQ. The V end lost 3 bases, the J end lost 7 bases, and 9 bases lay between the germline ends. CDR3 length: 13 amino acids. DNA of the CDR3: TGTGCCAGCAGCCAGAGGGGGAGTGAAAAACTGTTTTTT. Amino acid sequence: CASSQRGSEKLFF.

In the case of this clone: The same CDR3 can be traced to other DNA sequences in this sample. The CDR3 nucleotides read TGTGCCAGCAGTGATGGACAGGGGGCCCACAATGAGCAGTTCTTC. Translated: CASSDGQGAHNEQFF. This sequence joins TRBV2 and TRBJ2-1; 11 nucleotides match TRBD1. The germline gives CDR1 SNHLY, CDR2 FYNNEI. The CDR3 has 15 amino acids. The ends lost 3 bases at V and 5 bases at J; junction bases unmatched: 3.

The V call is TRBV2, the J call TRBJ2-3, with D unclear. Germline V gene data show CDR1 as SNHLY and CDR2 as FYNNEI. With 6 bases removed from V and 2 bases from J, the gap between germline ends came to 12 bases. The CDR3 has 14 residues. The CDR3 loop reads CASRPGSNTDTQYF. CDR3 nucleotides: TGTGCCAGCAGACCAGGATCAAACACAGATACGCAGTATTTT.